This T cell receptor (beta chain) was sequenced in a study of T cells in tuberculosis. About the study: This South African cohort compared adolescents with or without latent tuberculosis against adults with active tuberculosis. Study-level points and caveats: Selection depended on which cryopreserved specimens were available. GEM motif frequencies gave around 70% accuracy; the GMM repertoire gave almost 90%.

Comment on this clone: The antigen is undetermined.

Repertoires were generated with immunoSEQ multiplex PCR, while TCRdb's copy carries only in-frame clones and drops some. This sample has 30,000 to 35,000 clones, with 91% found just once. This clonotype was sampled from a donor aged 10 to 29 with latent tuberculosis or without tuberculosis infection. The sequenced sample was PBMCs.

CDR3 region: CSVAGGAGTGELFF. The CDR3 DNA follows: TGCAGCGTTGCAGGGGGCGCGGGTACCGGGGAGCTGTTTTTT. The V gene is TRBV29-1, the J gene TRBJ2-2; 8 nucleotides align to TRBD1. Losses at the gene ends were 4 bases for V and 5 bases for J; bases not matched to a gene: 6. Per germline, CDR1 SQVTM and CDR2 ANQGSEA. The CDR3 runs 14 residues.